A single sample is the source of the 32 T cell receptor beta chains below, sequenced in a study of T-cell reconstitution after alpha-beta-depleted transplantation in children. Unique molecular identifiers were incorporated when the TCRbeta library was constructed. TCRdb used MiXCR to reprocess the PCR reads, holding one entry per CDR3 protein. The sample records 450,000 to 700,000 distinct CDR3 sequences, over 20% being singletons. The specimen comprised PBMCs, sampled before TCRalphabeta/CD19-depleted stem cell transplant. These receptors originate from a boy less than two years old with Wiskott-Aldrich syndrome, due to receive a stem cell transplant.

Only a few counts were recorded for this clonotype. V usage is TRBV7-2 and J usage is TRBJ2-1, with D tentatively TRBD1 (6 bases). Germline V lookup: CDR1 SGHTA, CDR2 FQGNSA. Trimming shortened V by 5 bases and J by 0 bases, and 17 bases separated the two germline ends. The CDR3 extends over 17 amino acids. CDR3: CASSLLPRGSSYNEQFF. The CDR3 DNA follows: TGTGCCAGCAGCCTCCTTCCAAGGGGGAGCTCCTACAATGAGCAGTTCTTC.

This clonotype came up a few times. The chain uses TRBV6-2 or TRBV6-3 and TRBJ2-2; 13 nucleotides agree with TRBD2. The CDR3 is made up of 17 amino acids. V lost 6 bases to trimming and J lost 4 bases; unmatched junction nucleotides: 8. Germline V lookup: CDR1 MNHEY, CDR2 SVGEGT. CDR3 sequence (DNA): TGTGCCAGCAGACGGACTAGCGGGAGCCTACCCACCGGGGAGCTGTTTTTT. Translated, it gives CASRRTSGSLPTGELFF.

This clonotype has more than one count but fewer than ten. The chain links TRBV18 to TRBJ2-7, with D possibly matching TRBD2 (6 bases). This CDR3 is built from 13 residues. Germline values: CDR1 KGHSH, CDR2 LQKENI. V lost 2 bases to trimming and J lost 7 bases, with 12 bases between them. Here the CDR3 DNA reads TGTGCCAGCTCACCAACGGTCGGGGGAGAGCAGTACTTC. Translation: CASSPTVGGEQYF.

The V and J genes are TRBV4-1 and TRBJ1-3, with 8 bases that match TRBD1. The V and J ends lost 0 bases and 3 bases, in that order; junction bases with no gene match: 7. CDR3 size: 17 residues. Germline assignment: CDR1 MGHRA and CDR2 YSYEKL. CDR3 loop: CASSQDPQGAVGNTIYF. CDR3 DNA: TGCGCCAGCAGCCAAGATCCCCAGGGGGCTGTTGGAAACACCATATATTTT.

The V and J genes are TRBV12-3 or TRBV12-4 and TRBJ2-2; TRBD1 agrees at 8 bases. The ends lost 5 bases at V and 4 bases at J; junction bases unmatched: 12. The CDR3 has 17 amino acids. The CDR3 bases are TGTGCCAGCAGTCGGGACAGGTCTTTTACGGGCACCGGGGAGCTGTTTTTT. Amino acids: CASSRDRSFTGTGELFF.

The V and J genes are TRBV14 and TRBJ2-1, with 10 bases fitting TRBD2. The ends lost 2 bases at V and 7 bases at J; junction bases unmatched: 11. CDR1 and CDR2 from the germline V gene are SGHDN and FVKESK. This CDR3 is built from 17 residues. The CDR3 DNA follows: TGTGCCAGCAGCCAACTAGCGGGAGAACCTAGTATGAATGAGCAGTTCTTC. Its translation is CASSQLAGEPSMNEQFF.

This clonotype occurred a few times. V usage is TRBV2 and J usage is TRBJ1-1; a possible D gene is TRBD1 (5 bases). Deletions cut 2 bases from V and 5 bases from J, with 12 bases between. The CDR3 loop spans 14 amino acids. Per germline, CDR1 SNHLY and CDR2 FYNNEI. This CDR3 is CASSEQGRTTEAFF. DNA for the CDR3: TGTGCCAGCAGTGAACAGGGACGTACGACTGAAGCTTTCTTT.

The chain links TRBV10-3 to TRBJ2-7, with D uncertain. The CDR3 totals 11 residues. From germline, CDR1 is ENHRY and CDR2 SYGVKD. Trimming removed 3 bases at V and 6 bases at J, with 6 bases between. CDR3 coding DNA: TGTGCCATCAGTGACCCGCGCGAGCAGTACTTC. Its protein product is CAISDPREQYF.

The chain joins TRBV20-1 to TRBJ1-6; D is unresolved. Germline CDR1 DFQATT, CDR2 SNEGSKA (reference sequence). The CDR3 loop spans 17 amino acids. Trimming left V 3 bases short and J 4 bases short, with 19 bases between. The CDR3 DNA follows: TGCAGTGCTAGCCGTTCGGCACAGCTAAGATATAATTCACCCCTCCACTTT. Protein: CSASRSAQLRYNSPLHF.

This clonotype was counted between two and nine times. The chain links TRBV20-1 to TRBJ1-1; D might be TRBD1 (5 bases). V was pared by 4 bases and J by 0 bases, with 24 bases between. CDR3 size: 18 residues. From germline, CDR1 is DFQATT and CDR2 SNEGSKA (reference sequence). CDR3 amino acids: CSAIPLDSQIGMNTEAFF. For the CDR3, the DNA is TGCAGTGCTATTCCCCTCGACAGCCAAATAGGCATGAACACTGAAGCTTTCTTT.

The chain couples TRBV20-1 to TRBJ2-3; D unclear. Trimming left V 2 bases short and J 2 bases short, with 8 bases between. The CDR3 has 13 residues. Germline lookup yields CDR1 DFQATT and CDR2 SNEGSKA (reference sequence). Here the CDR3 DNA reads TGCAGTGCTAGACGGCAGTACACAGATACGCAGTATTTT. It specifies CSARRQYTDTQYF.

This chain uses TRBV5-8 with TRBJ2-4, with 7 bases that match TRBD2. With V trimmed by 4 bases and J by 7 bases, 14 bases remained unmatched. The CDR3 runs 16 residues. In germline, CDR1 is SGHTS, CDR2 YDEGEE. CDR3 in amino acids: CASSPWTIGRINIQYF. Written as DNA, the CDR3 is TGTGCCAGCAGCCCATGGACTATCGGGAGGATTAACATTCAGTACTTC.

The chain joins TRBV11-2 to TRBJ2-4; D remains ambiguous. The CDR3 loop spans 13 amino acids. Per the germline V gene, CDR1 is SGHAT and CDR2 is FQNNGV. The V gene lost 0 bases and the J gene lost 5 bases, with 5 bases spanning the gap. The CDR3 reads CASSLDRQNIQYF. CDR3 nucleotide sequence: TGTGCCAGCAGCTTAGACAGGCAAAACATTCAGTACTTC.

This clonotype was seen a few times. The chain has TRBV2 and TRBJ2-5; D not certain. With 6 bases removed from V and 5 bases from J, the gap between germline ends came to 7 bases. CDR1 and CDR2 (germline): SNHLY, FYNNEI. The CDR3 loop spans 11 amino acids. The CDR3 here is CASRALETQYF. The CDR3 coding sequence is TGTGCCAGCAGGGCCCTGGAGACCCAGTACTTC.

The gene calls are TRBV29-1 and TRBJ2-5; D possibly corresponds to TRBD1 (6 bases). The CDR3 covers 13 residues. The germline gives CDR1 SQVTM, CDR2 ANQGSEA. The V end was cut by 4 bases, the J end by 2 bases, with 11 bases between. The CDR3 DNA sequence: TGCAGCGTTGGGACAGTACTTCAAGAGACCCAGTACTTC. It codes for CSVGTVLQETQYF.

This clonotype has a handful of counts. The genes are TRBV29-1 and TRBJ1-2; no definite D call. Germline loops: CDR1 SQVTM, CDR2 ANQGSEA. CDR3 length equals 14 residues. V lost 5 bases and J 4 bases, leaving 17 bases between the germline ends. The CDR3 reads CSVTGSRRGYGYTF. The CDR3 DNA follows: TGCAGCGTTACCGGGAGTCGGCGGGGCTATGGCTACACCTTC.

This clonotype was seen repeatedly, ten times or more. The gene calls are TRBV5-1 and TRBJ2-7; TRBD1 matches 7 bases. Germline lookup yields CDR1 SGHRS and CDR2 YFSETQ. The CDR3 extends over 13 amino acids. The V segment lost 3 bases and the J segment 2 bases; nucleotides outside the gene matches: 2. CDR3 in DNA: TGCGCCAGCAGCTCGGGGACAGCCTACGAGCAGTACTTC. This gives the protein CASSSGTAYEQYF.

This clonotype was observed at least ten times. The CDR3 sequence: CASSLLHTYKYEQYF. CDR3 nucleotides: TGTGCCAGCAGCCTGCTACATACCTACAAGTACGAGCAGTACTTC. This chain connects TRBV7-8 to TRBJ2-7; no firm D call. Germline V CDR1 and CDR2: SGHVS, FQNEAQ. The CDR3 length is 15 residues. The V end was cut by 5 bases, the J end by 4 bases, with 18 bases between.

V gene TRBV20-1 combines with J gene TRBJ1-5; D gene uncertain. CDR3 length equals 12 residues. Germline lookup yields CDR1 DFQATT and CDR2 SNEGSKA (reference sequence). V was clipped by 4 bases and J by 5 bases, with 9 bases between them. The CDR3 spells CSAKVLDQPQHF. The CDR3 bases are TGCAGTGCTAAGGTCTTGGATCAGCCCCAGCATTTT.

The V call is TRBV3-1, the J call TRBJ2-1, with D perhaps matching TRBD2 (6 bases). Germline V gene data show CDR1 as LGHDT and CDR2 as YNNKEL (reference sequence). The CDR3 covers 14 residues. V lost 3 bases and J lost 9, with 15 bases in between. CDR3 coding DNA: TGTGCCAGCAGCCAGAGTCCGGGAGTTGGTGAGCAGTTCTTC. Residues: CASSQSPGVGEQFF.

This clonotype has just one count. V usage is TRBV11-2 and J usage is TRBJ1-3; the D gene is possibly TRBD1 (5 bases). Germline CDR1 is SGHAT and CDR2 is FQNNGV. The CDR3 runs to 18 residues. Trimming took off 1 base at V and 0 bases at J, with 16 bases between the two ends. The CDR3 DNA follows: TGTGCCAGCAGCTTAGTAACAGGTGGGGCGATCTCTGGAAACACCATATATTTT. Translated: CASSLVTGGAISGNTIYF.

This clonotype was picked up a small number of times. This sequence joins TRBV28 and TRBJ2-3; the match to TRBD2 covers 11 bases. The CDR3 runs to 17 residues. V lost 4 bases, J lost 2 bases, and 8 bases stayed unmatched. The germline V gene encodes CDR1 MDHEN and CDR2 SYDVKM. CDR3 sequence: CASSSSGLAVYTDTQYF. The CDR3 DNA sequence: TGTGCCAGCAGTTCCTCGGGACTAGCGGTTTACACAGATACGCAGTATTTT.

The rearrangement uses TRBV5-5 and TRBJ2-7; TRBD2 might be the D (7 bases). V was shortened by 2 bases and J by 0 bases, with 15 bases between the two germline ends. This CDR3 has 16 residues. Germline V CDR1 and CDR2: SGHKS, YYEKEE (reference sequence). The CDR3 DNA follows: TGTGCCAGCAGCTTACCTAGCGGACAGTTCTCCTACGAGCAGTACTTC. Protein: CASSLPSGQFSYEQYF.

This clonotype was recorded a few times. This chain joins TRBV5-1 and TRBJ1-1, with 7 bases lining up with TRBD1. Germline values: CDR1 SGHRS, CDR2 YFSETQ. V trimming: 1 base; J trimming: 0 bases; junction bases outside the gene matches: 9. The CDR3 runs to 17 residues. DNA of the CDR3: TGCGCCAGCAGCTTGAGGGGGGCAGGGGGTGTGAACACTGAAGCTTTCTTT. Encoded protein: CASSLRGAGGVNTEAFF.

The chain couples TRBV5-1 to TRBJ1-1, with no clear D. The V end lost 2 bases, the J end lost 3 bases, and 8 bases lay between the germline ends. The CDR3 runs 13 residues. Per the germline V gene, CDR1 is SGHRS and CDR2 is YFSETQ. CDR3 sequence (DNA): TGCGCCAGCAGCTTTCAGGTGCACACTGAAGCTTTCTTT. It translates to CASSFQVHTEAFF.

Only a few counts were recorded for this clonotype. V usage is TRBV11-2 and J usage is TRBJ1-1; D uncertain. This CDR3 has 19 residues. Germline V gene lookup returns CDR1 SGHAT and CDR2 FQNNGV. V lost 1 base and J 0 bases, leaving 21 bases between the germline ends. The CDR3 region has the DNA TGTGCCAGCAGCTTAGTTAGGGCTGTTTTCAGTACAATGAACACTGAAGCTTTCTTT. This sequence encodes CASSLVRAVFSTMNTEAFF.

The chain recombines TRBV5-6 with TRBJ2-5; TRBD2 aligns across 9 bases. The V and J ends lost 1 base and 2 bases, in that order; junction bases with no gene match: 3. The length of the CDR3 is 15 residues. Germline values: CDR1 SGHDT, CDR2 YYEEEE. This chain's CDR3 is CASSLSSGIQETQYF. In DNA, the CDR3 is TGTGCCAGCAGCTTGTCTAGCGGGATTCAAGAGACCCAGTACTTC.

This sequence joins TRBV7-9 and TRBJ2-2; 10 bases are shared with TRBD2. J was trimmed by 6 bases and V by 5 bases; bases with no gene match: 9. The CDR3 spans 16 residues. Germline CDR1 reads SEHNR; CDR2 reads FQNEAQ (reference sequence). CDR3 sequence: CASSTPSGSIPGELFF. The CDR3 nucleotides are TGTGCCAGCAGCACACCTAGCGGGAGTATTCCCGGGGAGCTGTTTTTT. Together with reference TRBV7-9 and TRBJ2-2, the CDR3 gives the full variable domain: DTGVSQNPRHKITKRGQNVTFRCDPISEHNRLYWYRQTLGQGPEFLTYFQNEAQLEKSRLLSDRFSAERPKGSFSTLEIQRTEQGDSAMYLCASSTPSGSIPGELFFGEGSRLTVL.

The V gene is TRBV12-3 or TRBV12-4, the J gene TRBJ2-7, with TRBD1 matching over 9 bases. This CDR3 has 13 amino acids. After removal of 5 bases from V and 6 bases from J, the junction contained 5 bases not matched to a gene. CDR3 residues: CASSRTTGGEQYF. For the CDR3, the DNA is TGTGCCAGCAGTCGAACGACAGGGGGCGAGCAGTACTTC.

This clonotype was detected a few times. CDR3 residues: CATSRGSGDGYTF. CDR3 in DNA: TGTGCCACCAGCAGGGGATCCGGCGATGGCTACACCTTC. The chain uses TRBV15 and TRBJ1-2; D unclear. V was trimmed by 3 bases and J by 6 bases, leaving 11 bases between them. The CDR3 runs 13 residues. Germline V gene data show CDR1 as LNHNV and CDR2 as YYDKDF (reference sequence).

The V call is TRBV7-8, the J call TRBJ1-1; the match to TRBD1 covers 7 bases. CDR3 length: 13 residues. Germline CDR1 is SGHVS and CDR2 is FQNEAQ. V gave up 4 bases and J gave up 10 bases; unmatched junction bases: 9. CDR3 DNA: TGTGCCAGCAGCTCCCTAAGACAGGGCGTAGCTTTCTTT. Amino acids: CASSSLRQGVAFF. Together with reference TRBV7-8 and TRBJ1-1, the CDR3 gives the full variable domain: GAGVSQSPRYKVAKRGQDVALRCDPISGHVSLFWYQQALGQGPEFLTYFQNEAQLDKSGLPSDRFFAERPEGSVSTLKIQRTQQEDSAVYLCASSSLRQGVAFFGQGTRLTVV.

This chain connects TRBV6-1 to TRBJ2-6; perhaps D is TRBD1 or TRBD2 (5 bases each). CDR3 size: 17 residues. V gave up 6 bases and J gave up 0 bases, with 15 bases separating them. Germline CDR1 MNHNS, CDR2 SASEGT. The CDR3, as DNA: TGTGCCAGCAGCCCGGGACCGTTAAACTCTGGGGCCAACGTCCTGACTTTC. It codes for CASSPGPLNSGANVLTF.